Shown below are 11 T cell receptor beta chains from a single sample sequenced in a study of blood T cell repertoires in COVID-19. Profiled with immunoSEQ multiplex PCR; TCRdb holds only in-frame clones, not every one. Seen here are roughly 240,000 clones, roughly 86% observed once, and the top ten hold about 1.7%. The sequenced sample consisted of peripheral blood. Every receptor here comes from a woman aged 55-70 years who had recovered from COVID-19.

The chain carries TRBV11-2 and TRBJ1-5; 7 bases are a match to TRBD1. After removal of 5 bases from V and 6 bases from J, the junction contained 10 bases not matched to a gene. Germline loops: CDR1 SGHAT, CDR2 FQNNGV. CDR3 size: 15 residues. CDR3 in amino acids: CASSLGTVGGQPQHF. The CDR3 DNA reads TGTGCCAGCAGCCTAGGGACAGTTGGAGGTCAGCCCCAGCATTTT. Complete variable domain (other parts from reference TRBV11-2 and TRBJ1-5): EAGVAQSPRYKIIEKRQSVAFWCNPISGHATLYWYQQILGQGPKLLIQFQNNGVVDDSQLPKDRFSAERLKGVDSTLKIQPAKLEDSAVYLCASSLGTVGGQPQHFGDGTRLSIL.

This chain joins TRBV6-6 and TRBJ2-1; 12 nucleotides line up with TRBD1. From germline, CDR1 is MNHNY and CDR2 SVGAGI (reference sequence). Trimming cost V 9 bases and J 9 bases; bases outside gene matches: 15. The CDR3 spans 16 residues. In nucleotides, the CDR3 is TGTGCCAGTAGCTTACCCGGGACAGGGGGCAAGGGTGAGCAGTTCTTC. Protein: CASSLPGTGGKGEQFF.

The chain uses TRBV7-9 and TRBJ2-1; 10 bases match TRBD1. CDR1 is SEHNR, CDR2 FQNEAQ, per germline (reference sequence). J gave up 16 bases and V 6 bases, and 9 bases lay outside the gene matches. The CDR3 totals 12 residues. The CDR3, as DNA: TGTGCCAGCAGTAAGGGCCGGGACAGGGGTTTCTTC. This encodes CASSKGRDRGFF.

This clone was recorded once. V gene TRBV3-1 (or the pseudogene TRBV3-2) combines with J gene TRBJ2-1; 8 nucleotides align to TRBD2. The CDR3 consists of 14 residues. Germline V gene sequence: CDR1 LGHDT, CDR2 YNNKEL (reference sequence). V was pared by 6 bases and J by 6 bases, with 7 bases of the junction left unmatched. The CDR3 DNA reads TGTGCCAGCAGTCCTAGCGGGCGTGTCAATGAGCAGTTCTTC. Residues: CASSPSGRVNEQFF.

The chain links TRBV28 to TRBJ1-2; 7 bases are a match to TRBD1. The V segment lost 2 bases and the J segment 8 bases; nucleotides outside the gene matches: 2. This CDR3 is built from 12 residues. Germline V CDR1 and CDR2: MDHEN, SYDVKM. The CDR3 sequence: CASSLPDRGYTF. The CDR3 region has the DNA TGTGCCAGCAGTTTACCGGACAGGGGCTACACCTTC.

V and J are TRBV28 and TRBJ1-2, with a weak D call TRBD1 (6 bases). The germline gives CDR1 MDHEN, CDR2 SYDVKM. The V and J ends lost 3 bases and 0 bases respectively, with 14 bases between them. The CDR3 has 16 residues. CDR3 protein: CASSLAGRDTNYGYTF. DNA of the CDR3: TGTGCCAGCAGTTTGGCCGGCAGGGACACTAACTATGGCTACACCTTC.

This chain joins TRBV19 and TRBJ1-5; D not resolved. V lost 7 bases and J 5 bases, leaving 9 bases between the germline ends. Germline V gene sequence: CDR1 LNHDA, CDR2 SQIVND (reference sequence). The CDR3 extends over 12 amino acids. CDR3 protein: CASNQADQPQHF. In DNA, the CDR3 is TGTGCCAGTAATCAGGCCGATCAGCCCCAGCATTTT.

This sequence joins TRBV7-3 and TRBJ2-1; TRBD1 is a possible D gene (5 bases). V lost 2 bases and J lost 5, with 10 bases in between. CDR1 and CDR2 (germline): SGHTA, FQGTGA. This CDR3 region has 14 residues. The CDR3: CASSLLGENNEQFF. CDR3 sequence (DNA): TGTGCCAGCAGCTTACTAGGGGAAAACAATGAGCAGTTCTTC.

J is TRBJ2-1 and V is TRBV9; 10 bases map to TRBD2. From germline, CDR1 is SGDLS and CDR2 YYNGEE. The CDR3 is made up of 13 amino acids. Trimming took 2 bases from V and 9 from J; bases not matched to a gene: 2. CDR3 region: CASSVLAGAEQFF. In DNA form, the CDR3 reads TGTGCCAGCAGCGTCCTAGCGGGGGCTGAGCAGTTCTTC.

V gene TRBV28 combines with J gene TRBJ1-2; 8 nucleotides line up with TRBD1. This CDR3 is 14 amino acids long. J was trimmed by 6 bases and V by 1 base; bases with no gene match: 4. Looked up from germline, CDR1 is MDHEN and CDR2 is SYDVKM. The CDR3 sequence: CASSLFDRGHGYTF. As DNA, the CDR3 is TGTGCCAGCAGTTTATTCGACAGGGGACATGGCTACACCTTC.

For the CDR3, the DNA is TGTGCCAGTAGTATAGGGCACCCCTACGAGCAGTACTTC. Encoded protein: CASSIGHPYEQYF. The V and J genes are TRBV19 and TRBJ2-7, with D unclear. The V end lost 1 base, the J end lost 2 bases, and 6 bases lay between the germline ends. Germline V gives CDR1 LNHDA, CDR2 SQIVND (reference sequence). The CDR3 consists of 13 residues.